The source of this T cell receptor (beta chain) is a study of graft-versus-host responses after intestinal transplantation. Turning to the study itself: Induction using anti-thymocyte globulin, followed by tacrolimus and steroids for approximately three years, was given to all recipients.

V was cut by 0 bases and J by 3 bases, with 13 bases left in between. CDR1 is SGHDT, CDR2 YYEEEE, per germline. The CDR3 spans 15 residues. The protocol was immunoSEQ multiplex PCR, while the TCRdb copy is restricted to in-frame clones and leaves out a portion. The sample consists of tens of thousands of clones, around 93% of them appearing once. This clone is a singleton in its sample. No antigen is known for it. Study-wide findings and caveats: The marrow of recipients harbored GvH clones, and ileum or blood showed some of them first. HvG clone declines early post-transplant were associated with peak circulating GvH levels.

This sequence originates from a human donor who was the organ donor for an intestinal transplant. J is TRBJ2-7 and V is TRBV5-6, with TRBD1 as a possible D gene (6 bases). Here the sequenced sample was unstimulated CD4+ T cells sorted from spleen or lymph node cells, taken before transplant. Here the CDR3 DNA reads TGTGCCAGCAGCTTGGCCGGGACACCTCTCTACGAGCAGTACTTC. It specifies CASSLAGTPLYEQYF.